This T cell receptor (beta chain) was captured by sequencing in a study of cytomegalovirus exposure and HLA in healthy donors. A multiplex PCR was run with 60 Vbeta primers and 13 Jbeta primers. Some clones are missing from TCRdb's copy, which holds only in-frame ones; the method was immunoSEQ multiplex PCR. Recorded for this sample: roughly 45,000 clones. This CDR3 has 14 amino acids. The V end lost 4 bases, the J end lost 1 base, and 11 bases lay between the germline ends. Germline-derived CDR1 and CDR2 are MGHRA and YSYEKL. This sequence was found in a woman aged 25-40 years in good health and CMV-seronegative. The chain uses TRBV4-1 and TRBJ2-7; a possible D gene is TRBD1 (5 bases). Source material: PBMCs. This chain's CDR3 is CASSPGQVSYEQYF. The CDR3 nucleotides are TGCGCCAGCAGCCCAGGGCAGGTTTCCTACGAGCAGTACTTC.